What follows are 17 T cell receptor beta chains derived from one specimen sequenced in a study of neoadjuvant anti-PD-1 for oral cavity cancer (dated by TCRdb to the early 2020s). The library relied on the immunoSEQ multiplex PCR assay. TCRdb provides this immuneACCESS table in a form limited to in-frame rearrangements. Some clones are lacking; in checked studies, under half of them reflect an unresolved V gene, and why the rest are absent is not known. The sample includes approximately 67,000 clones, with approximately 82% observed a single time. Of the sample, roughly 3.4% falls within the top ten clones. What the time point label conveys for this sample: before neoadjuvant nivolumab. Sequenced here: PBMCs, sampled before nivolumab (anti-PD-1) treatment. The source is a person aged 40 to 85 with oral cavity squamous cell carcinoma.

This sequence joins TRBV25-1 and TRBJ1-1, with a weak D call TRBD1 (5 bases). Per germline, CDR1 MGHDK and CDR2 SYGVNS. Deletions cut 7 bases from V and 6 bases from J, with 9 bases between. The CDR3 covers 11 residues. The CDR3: CASIGRAEAFF. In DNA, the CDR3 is TGTGCCAGCATCGGCAGGGCTGAAGCTTTCTTT.

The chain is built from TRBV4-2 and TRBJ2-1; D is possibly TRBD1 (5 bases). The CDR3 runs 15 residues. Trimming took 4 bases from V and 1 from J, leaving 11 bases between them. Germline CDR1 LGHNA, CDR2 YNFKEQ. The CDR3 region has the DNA TGTGCCAGCAGCCTTCAAGGGGAATCCTACAATGAGCAGTTCTTC. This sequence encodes CASSLQGESYNEQFF.

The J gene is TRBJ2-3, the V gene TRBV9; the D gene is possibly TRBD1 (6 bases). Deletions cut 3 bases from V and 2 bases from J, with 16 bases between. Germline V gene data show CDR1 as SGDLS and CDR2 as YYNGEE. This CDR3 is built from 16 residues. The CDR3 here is CASSEPTGSFTDTQYF. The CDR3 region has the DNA TGTGCCAGCAGCGAACCCACAGGGTCCTTCACAGATACGCAGTATTTT.

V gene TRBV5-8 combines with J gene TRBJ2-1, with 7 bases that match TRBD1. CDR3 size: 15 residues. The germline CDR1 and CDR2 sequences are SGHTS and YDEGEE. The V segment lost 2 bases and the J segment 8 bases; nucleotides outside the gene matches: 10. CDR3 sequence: CASSFRGQGVHEQFF. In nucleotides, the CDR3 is TGTGCCAGCAGCTTTAGGGGGCAGGGGGTCCATGAGCAGTTCTTC.

CDR3 DNA sequence: TGTGCCAGCAGCTTACGGCTATTCGCGGACGAGCAGTACTTC. As protein: CASSLRLFADEQYF. This chain links TRBV7-8 with TRBJ2-7; D call uncertain. This CDR3 comprises 14 residues. Germline V gene lookup returns CDR1 SGHVS and CDR2 FQNEAQ. V dropped 2 bases and J dropped 5 bases, with 13 bases sitting between them.

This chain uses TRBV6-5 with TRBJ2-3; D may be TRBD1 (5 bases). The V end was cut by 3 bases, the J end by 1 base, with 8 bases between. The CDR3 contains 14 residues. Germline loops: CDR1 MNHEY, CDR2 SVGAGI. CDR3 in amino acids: CASSYMTGTDTQYF. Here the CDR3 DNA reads TGTGCCAGCAGTTATATGACAGGCACAGATACGCAGTATTTT.

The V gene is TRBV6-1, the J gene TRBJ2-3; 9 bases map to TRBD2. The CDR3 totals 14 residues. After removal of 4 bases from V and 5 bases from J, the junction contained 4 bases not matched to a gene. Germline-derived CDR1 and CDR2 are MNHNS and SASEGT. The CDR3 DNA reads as TGTGCCAGCAGTGGGCGGGGGGGCGAAGATACGCAGTATTTT. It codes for CASSGRGGEDTQYF.

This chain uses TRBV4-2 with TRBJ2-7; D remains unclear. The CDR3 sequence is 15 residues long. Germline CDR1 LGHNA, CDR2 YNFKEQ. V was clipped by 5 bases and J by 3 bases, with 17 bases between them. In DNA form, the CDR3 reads TGTGCCAGCAGCTTCATCCCCGGGCTTGGCTACGAGCAGTACTTC. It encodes CASSFIPGLGYEQYF.

CDR3 bases: TGCGCCAGCAGCCAAGGAGGACAGGGAATAGGGAATGAGCAGTTCTTC. It is translated as CASSQGGQGIGNEQFF. This chain connects TRBV4-1 to TRBJ2-1; the match to TRBD1 covers 8 bases. The V gene end was trimmed by 1 base and the J gene end by 7 bases; junction bases not matched to a gene: 9. The germline V gene encodes CDR1 MGHRA and CDR2 YSYEKL. The CDR3 loop spans 16 amino acids.

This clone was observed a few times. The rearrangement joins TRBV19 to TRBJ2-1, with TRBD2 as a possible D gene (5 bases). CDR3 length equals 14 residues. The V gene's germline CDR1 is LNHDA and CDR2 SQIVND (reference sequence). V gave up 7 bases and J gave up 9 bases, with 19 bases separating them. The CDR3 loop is CASTSGGGFGEQFF. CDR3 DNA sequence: TGTGCCAGTACCTCTGGAGGTGGGTTCGGTGAGCAGTTCTTC.

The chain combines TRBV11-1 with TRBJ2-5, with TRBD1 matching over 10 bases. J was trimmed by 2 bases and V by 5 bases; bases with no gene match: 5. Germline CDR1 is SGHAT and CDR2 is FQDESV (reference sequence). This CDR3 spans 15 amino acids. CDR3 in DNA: TGTGCCAGCAGCCGGGACAGGGGTGGACAAGAGACCCAGTACTTC. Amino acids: CASSRDRGGQETQYF.

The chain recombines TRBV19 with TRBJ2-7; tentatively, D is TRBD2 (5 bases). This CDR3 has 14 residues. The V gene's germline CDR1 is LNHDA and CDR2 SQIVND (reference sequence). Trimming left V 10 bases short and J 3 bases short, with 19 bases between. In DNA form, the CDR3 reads TGTGCCACCCAACGTCAGATAGGAGGCTACGAGCAGTACTTC. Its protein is CATQRQIGGYEQYF.

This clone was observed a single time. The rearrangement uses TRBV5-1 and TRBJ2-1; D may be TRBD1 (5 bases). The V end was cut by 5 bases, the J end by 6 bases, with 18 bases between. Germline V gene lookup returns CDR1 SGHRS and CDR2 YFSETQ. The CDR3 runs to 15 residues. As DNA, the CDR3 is TGCGCCAGCAGATGGAGAAAGGGGTCGACCAATGAGCAGTTCTTC. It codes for CASRWRKGSTNEQFF.

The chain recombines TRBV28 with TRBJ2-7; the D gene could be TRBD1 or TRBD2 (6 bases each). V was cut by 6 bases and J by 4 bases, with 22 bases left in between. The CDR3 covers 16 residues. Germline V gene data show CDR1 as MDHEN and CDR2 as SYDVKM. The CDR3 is CASSLSRGPDKYEQYF. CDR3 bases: TGTGCCAGCAGCTTGTCACGGGGGCCCGACAAATACGAGCAGTACTTC.

DNA of the CDR3: TGTGCCTGGAGTGTCGGACGGACCTATGGCTACACCTTC. Translating gives CAWSVGRTYGYTF. This chain uses TRBV30 with TRBJ1-2; no firm D call. Trimming stripped 0 bases from V and 4 bases from J, with 9 bases between. The germline gives CDR1 GTSNPN, CDR2 SVGIG (reference sequence). CDR3 length equals 13 residues. The whole variable domain, filled in from reference TRBV30 and TRBJ1-2, reads SQTIHQWPATLVQPVGSPLSLECTVEGTSNPNLYWYRQAAGRGLQLLFYSVGIGQISSEVPQNLSASRPQDRQFILSSKKLLLSDSGFYLCAWSVGRTYGYTFGSGTRLTVV.

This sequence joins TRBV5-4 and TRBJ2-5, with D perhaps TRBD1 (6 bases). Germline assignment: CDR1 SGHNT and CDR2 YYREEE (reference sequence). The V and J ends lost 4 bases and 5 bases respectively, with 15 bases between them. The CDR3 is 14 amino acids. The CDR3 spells CASSDRTFEETQYF. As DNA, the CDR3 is TGTGCCAGCAGCGACAGGACATTCGAGGAGACCCAGTACTTC.

DNA for the CDR3: TGTGCCAGCAGTTTACTACAGGGTCGGTACGAGCAGTACTTC. Protein product: CASSLLQGRYEQYF. The gene calls are TRBV27 and TRBJ2-7; the D gene is possibly TRBD1 (6 bases). The CDR3 loop spans 14 amino acids. Trimming stripped 2 bases from V and 4 bases from J, with 12 bases between. Germline CDR1 MNHEY, CDR2 SMNVEV (reference sequence).